The 9 T cell receptor beta chains given below trace back to one sample, sequenced in a study of Ad26.COV2.S vaccination and SARS-CoV-2 variants. Treatment defined: roughly 20 received Ad26.COV2.S at low or high dose, single or two shots; five or six received placebo; per-sample allocation not given. Following the first vaccine or placebo injection, samples were taken on day 63. Assay: immunoSEQ multiplex PCR; the TCRdb copy retains only in-frame clones and omits some. This table has 300,000 to 400,000 clones, about 88% appearing once. The sequencing used peripheral blood, collected in a trial of Ad26.COV2.S vaccine versus placebo. The receptors originated from a person between 18 and 65 years old who received the Ad26.COV2.S COVID-19 vaccine or a placebo.

V usage is TRBV6-5 and J usage is TRBJ2-5; the match to TRBD1 covers 8 bases. The CDR3 contains 15 residues. The ends lost 1 base at V and 4 bases at J; junction bases unmatched: 5. Germline V gene sequence: CDR1 MNHEY, CDR2 SVGAGI. For the CDR3, the DNA is TGTGCCAGCAGTTACTTAGGACAGGGAGGAGAGACCCAGTACTTC. Translating gives CASSYLGQGGETQYF.

This rearrangement joins TRBV10-3 to TRBJ1-2; D is uncertain. Trimming left V 0 bases short and J 2 bases short, with 10 bases between. This CDR3 has 15 residues. CDR1 is ENHRY, CDR2 SYGVKD, per germline. In DNA, the CDR3 is TGTGCCATCAGTGAGTCGCGTCAGTCAAACTATGGCTACACCTTC. As protein: CAISESRQSNYGYTF.

This clone was counted only a few times. The rearrangement links TRBV9 to TRBJ1-3, with 9 bases that match TRBD1. CDR1 and CDR2 from the germline V gene are SGDLS and YYNGEE. The CDR3 totals 17 residues. V dropped 4 bases and J dropped 4; count of bases not matched to a gene: 12. The CDR3 coding sequence is TGTGCCAGCAGCCCAATAGCCGGGACAGGGTTAGGAAACACCATATATTTT. Encoded protein: CASSPIAGTGLGNTIYF.

This clone was detected only a few times. The V call is TRBV3-1 (or the pseudogene TRBV3-2), the J call TRBJ1-6, with D maybe TRBD1 (5 bases). V lost 0 bases, J lost 7 bases, and 10 bases lay in between. This CDR3 region has 15 residues. Per germline, CDR1 LGHDT and CDR2 YNNKEL (reference sequence). The CDR3 DNA reads as TGTGCCAGCAGCCAAGAGTGGGGGTCCAATTCACCCCTCCACTTT. This gives the protein CASSQEWGSNSPLHF.

This chain uses TRBV18 with TRBJ1-6, with 8 nucleotides matching TRBD1. Unmatched junction bases numbered 10, after V lost 3 bases and J lost 9 bases. There are 16 residues in the CDR3. The germline CDR1 and CDR2 sequences are KGHSH and LQKENI. The DNA of the CDR3 is TGTGCCAGCTCACCGGGGATGACAGGGGTTGGTTCACCCCTCCACTTT. Protein: CASSPGMTGVGSPLHF.

The J gene is TRBJ1-1, the V gene TRBV6-5; 7 bases are a match to TRBD1. The CDR3 totals 15 residues. Germline loops: CDR1 MNHEY, CDR2 SVGAGI. Trimming cost V 5 bases and J 1 base; bases outside gene matches: 7. CDR3 DNA: TGTGCCAGCAGTCCCCCGGGACAGACGAACACTGAAGCTTTCTTT. Translation gives CASSPPGQTNTEAFF.

This clone came up once. The V gene is TRBV29-1, the J gene TRBJ2-1; 8 bases line up with TRBD1. CDR3 length: 14 residues. Per the germline V gene, CDR1 is SQVTM and CDR2 is ANQGSEA. V lost 6 bases, J lost 6 bases, and 10 bases stayed unmatched. This chain's CDR3 is CSVARRTGSNEQFF. The CDR3 DNA reads as TGCAGCGTCGCGCGGAGGACAGGGAGCAATGAGCAGTTCTTC.

J is TRBJ2-3 and V is TRBV5-1; the match to TRBD2 covers 12 bases. After removal of 4 bases from V and 2 bases from J, the junction contained 8 bases not matched to a gene. CDR3 size: 17 residues. Germline assignment: CDR1 SGHRS and CDR2 YFSETQ. The CDR3 loop is CASSATGLAGLTDTQYF. CDR3 bases: TGCGCCAGCAGCGCTACCGGACTAGCGGGACTCACAGATACGCAGTATTTT.

The chain links TRBV3-1 (or the pseudogene TRBV3-2) to TRBJ1-4, with 7 bases matching TRBD1. Germline-derived CDR1 and CDR2 are LGHDT and YNNKEL (reference sequence). Losses at the gene ends were 5 bases for V and 0 bases for J; bases not matched to a gene: 0. The CDR3 loop spans 14 amino acids. The CDR3 sequence is CASSGTATNEKLFF. CDR3 nucleotide sequence: TGTGCCAGCAGCGGGACAGCAACTAATGAAAAACTGTTTTTT.